A single sample is the source of the 10 T cell receptor beta chains below, sequenced in a study of a mutant IDH1 vaccine in newly diagnosed glioma. Assay used: immunoSEQ multiplex PCR; TCRdb lists only in-frame clones, some missing. The table shows tens of thousands of clones, with roughly two thirds occurring only once. For these receptors, no antigen is known. The time point: week 11, during vaccination. Alongside topical imiquimod, each dose of vaccine comprised 300 ug of mutant IDH1 20-mer peptide. The material was peripheral blood mononuclear cells (PBMCs), obtained from a glioma patient whose treatment included an IDH1 peptide vaccine. These receptors came from a man younger than 35 with glioma. Some clones in this sample may be carry-over from other donors' samples.

This clone occurred once. The chain has TRBV6-6 and TRBJ1-2, with a weak D call TRBD1 (5 bases). V lost 0 bases and J lost 3, with 11 bases in between. Germline CDR1 is MNHNY and CDR2 is SVGAGI (reference sequence). There are 15 residues in the CDR3. This CDR3 is CASSYSRVQDYGYTF. In nucleotides, the CDR3 is TGTGCCAGCAGTTACTCCAGGGTACAGGACTATGGCTACACCTTC.

The V gene is TRBV6-5, the J gene TRBJ1-5; 9 nucleotides agree with TRBD1. V lost 6 bases to trimming and J lost 4 bases; unmatched junction nucleotides: 7. The CDR3 length is 15 residues. Germline CDR1 is MNHEY and CDR2 is SVGAGI. CDR3 DNA: TGTGCCAGCAGGCCGGACAGGGGAGGAAATCAGCCCCAGCATTTT. This gives the protein CASRPDRGGNQPQHF.

This chain links TRBV29-1 with TRBJ2-3; D unresolved. There are 15 residues in the CDR3. Germline assignment: CDR1 SQVTM and CDR2 ANQGSEA. Trimming left V 6 bases short and J 0 bases short, with 16 bases between. CDR3 nucleotide sequence: TGCAGCGTGGCTACCGTGAGCTCTAGCACAGATACGCAGTATTTT. Its translation is CSVATVSSSTDTQYF.

This clone occurred once. The chain is built from TRBV7-9 and TRBJ2-7, with 13 bases matching TRBD2. J lost 4 bases, V lost 5 bases, and 5 bases had no gene match. The CDR3 is made up of 15 amino acids. The germline CDR1 and CDR2 sequences are SEHNR and FQNEAQ (reference sequence). DNA for the CDR3: TGTGCCAGCAGCAAAAAGACTAGCGGGAGGTACGAGCAGTACTTC. Amino acids: CASSKKTSGRYEQYF.

The chain links TRBV6-5 to TRBJ2-1; D may match TRBD1 or TRBD2 (5 bases each). Trimming shortened V by 5 bases and J by 3 bases, and 14 bases separated the two germline ends. Germline V gene sequence: CDR1 MNHEY, CDR2 SVGAGI. CDR3 length: 15 residues. In DNA form, the CDR3 reads TGTGCCAGCAGTACCGCCGGGACGGTCTACAATGAGCAGTTCTTC. Protein: CASSTAGTVYNEQFF.

This sequence joins TRBV30 and TRBJ2-1, with D unclear. The germline gives CDR1 GTSNPN, CDR2 SVGIG (reference sequence). V gave up 4 bases and J gave up 1 base, with 8 bases separating them. The CDR3 runs 13 residues. The CDR3 spells CAWIEASYNEQFF. Written as DNA, the CDR3 is TGTGCCTGGATTGAAGCTTCCTACAATGAGCAGTTCTTC.

This chain links TRBV6-5 with TRBJ1-5; D remains unclear. Per germline, CDR1 MNHEY and CDR2 SVGAGI. The CDR3 is 10 residues long. V lost 11 bases to trimming and J lost 2 bases, with 4 bases between them. The CDR3 DNA reads TGTGCCTCGGGCAATCAGCCCCAGCATTTT. Translated: CASGNQPQHF.

In its sample, this clone was seen a few times. The CDR3 sequence: CASSVAVTNTEAFF. The CDR3, as DNA: TGTGCCAGCAGCGTAGCGGTAACGAACACTGAAGCTTTCTTT. The rearrangement uses TRBV9 and TRBJ1-1; D gene ambiguous. V was clipped by 0 bases and J by 1 base, with 7 bases between them. Per the germline V gene, CDR1 is SGDLS and CDR2 is YYNGEE. This CDR3 region has 14 residues.

Only one count was recorded for this clone. The genes are TRBV28 and TRBJ1-1; possible D gene TRBD1, 6 bases. CDR1 and CDR2 (germline): MDHEN, SYDVKM. The CDR3 sequence is 16 residues long. Trimming took 8 bases from V and 1 from J, leaving 20 bases between them. The CDR3 loop reads CASSWAPGQKNTEAFF. As DNA, the CDR3 is TGTGCCAGCTCATGGGCCCCGGGACAAAAGAACACTGAAGCTTTCTTT.

There are a few counts of this clone. The chain has TRBV5-1 and TRBJ1-1; no definite D call. This CDR3 is 15 amino acids long. Germline V lookup: CDR1 SGHRS, CDR2 YFSETQ. Trimming removed 0 bases at V and 2 bases at J, with 11 bases between. CDR3 in DNA: TGCGCCAGCAGCTTGGATGAAAAGGGCAACACTGAAGCTTTCTTT. Protein: CASSLDEKGNTEAFF.